This T cell receptor beta chain was sequenced for a study of blood T cell repertoires in COVID-19. Per the original methods: Scientists estimated how many nucleated cells there were by amplifying reference gene primers. Repertoires were generated with immunoSEQ multiplex PCR, while TCRdb's copy carries only in-frame clones and drops some. That table furnishes V, J and clone size, whereas the DNA furnished D and trimming. The repertoire holds around 13,000 clones, with around 89% as singletons. Trimming removed 6 bases from V and 0 bases from J; junction bases left unmatched: 7. In germline, CDR1 is SGHAT, CDR2 FQNNGV. This CDR3 is built from 15 residues.

This chain links TRBV11-2 with TRBJ2-5; 7 bases are shared with TRBD2. The sample taken for sequencing was peripheral blood. The clonotype originates from a man in his forties or fifties with active COVID-19. The CDR3 bases are TGTGCCAGCAGTATCTTCACTAGCGACCAAGAGACCCAGTACTTC. Protein: CASSIFTSDQETQYF. Complete variable domain (other parts from reference TRBV11-2 and TRBJ2-5): EAGVAQSPRYKIIEKRQSVAFWCNPISGHATLYWYQQILGQGPKLLIQFQNNGVVDDSQLPKDRFSAERLKGVDSTLKIQPAKLEDSAVYLCASSIFTSDQETQYFGPGTRLLVL.